The clone carrying this TCR beta chain showed up just a few times. Its antigen is unidentified. This specimen comes from a study of T-cell reconstitution after alpha-beta-depleted transplantation in children. Study-wide results and caveats: At day 60, the high TCRbeta diversity found in some patients originated from recipient T cells and thymic progenitors that had survived. Several hundred expanded graft clones reportedly were the source of alpha-beta T cells about two months after transplant. T-cell counts and diversity at one year post-transplant came mainly from newly produced T cells.

TCRbeta library preparation incorporated unique molecular identifiers. MiXCR, run by TCRdb on the PCR reads, gives a single entry per CDR3 protein. The sample has approximately 500,000 distinct CDR3 sequences, about 10% seen once; the top ten hold 2% to 2.5%. Trimming took 5 bases from V and 2 from J; bases not matched to a gene: 12. The CDR3 totals 18 residues. The sample consisted of PBMCs, taken before TCRalphabeta/CD19-depleted stem cell transplant. The TCR originated in a child aged 2-15 years with inherited bone marrow failure, due to receive a stem cell transplant. The chain is built from TRBV12-3 or TRBV12-4 and TRBJ2-5, with TRBD1 matching over 12 bases. CDR3 sequence (DNA): TGTGCCAGCAGTCGCTTCGGGACAGGGGGCGCGGGGCAAGAGACCCAGTACTTC. As protein: CASSRFGTGGAGQETQYF.